One sample yielded the 14 T cell receptor beta chains listed below, sequenced in a study of blood T cell repertoires in COVID-19. Assay: immunoSEQ multiplex PCR; the TCRdb copy retains only in-frame clones and omits some. The sample records more than 85,000 clones, about nine tenths being singletons. Material for sequencing was peripheral blood. All receptors come from a woman in her fifties or sixties with COVID-19, enrolled during active disease.

The V call is TRBV5-6, the J call TRBJ1-2, with 10 positions matching TRBD1. The CDR3 is 15 residues long. V trimming: 3 bases; J trimming: 6 bases; junction bases outside the gene matches: 8. CDR1 and CDR2 (germline): SGHDT, YYEEEE. Written as DNA, the CDR3 is TGTGCCAGCAGCTCCGCGCCGGGACAGGGGAATGGCTACACCTTC. It is translated as CASSSAPGQGNGYTF.

The chain has TRBV12-5 and TRBJ2-7; maybe TRBD2 (5 bases). The germline gives CDR1 LGHNT, CDR2 FRNRAP. The CDR3 contains 14 residues. The V end was cut by 7 bases, the J end by 5 bases, with 18 bases between. CDR3 residues: CASALVGKTNEQYF. The CDR3 bases are TGTGCTAGTGCCCTGGTCGGGAAGACTAACGAGCAGTACTTC.

The gene calls are TRBV18 and TRBJ2-3; 8 nucleotides align to TRBD2. Germline V gene sequence: CDR1 KGHSH, CDR2 LQKENI. CDR3 length: 17 residues. Trimming took 0 bases from V and 0 from J; bases not matched to a gene: 5. The CDR3 protein is CASSPPVGGGSTDTQYF. The CDR3 bases are TGTGCCAGCTCACCACCGGTTGGCGGGGGGAGCACAGATACGCAGTATTTT.

The V gene is TRBV27, the J gene TRBJ1-1; TRBD1 matches at 7 bases. V was pared by 6 bases and J by 1 base, with 11 bases of the junction left unmatched. The germline V gene encodes CDR1 MNHEY and CDR2 SMNVEV (reference sequence). The CDR3 sequence is 16 residues long. This chain's CDR3 is CASSPIGAGGNTEAFF. CDR3 bases: TGTGCCAGCAGCCCAATCGGGGCAGGGGGGAACACTGAAGCTTTCTTT.

The V call is TRBV30, the J call TRBJ2-7; weak D call: TRBD2 (5 bases). Germline CDR1 is GTSNPN and CDR2 is SVGIG (reference sequence). The CDR3 is 14 residues long. Trimming removed 0 bases at V and 1 base at J, with 10 bases between. For the CDR3, the DNA is TGTGCCTGGAGTGTACGGGATTCTTCCTACGAGCAGTACTTC. Protein sequence: CAWSVRDSSYEQYF.

This chain links TRBV14 with TRBJ2-3; weak D call: TRBD1 (6 bases). The ends were cut back, 4 bases at V and 2 bases at J, with 13 bases in the middle. The CDR3 spans 15 residues. The germline CDR1 and CDR2 sequences are SGHDN and FVKESK. The CDR3 is CASSPSTGNTDTQYF. CDR3 nucleotide sequence: TGTGCCAGCAGCCCTTCGACAGGCAACACAGATACGCAGTATTTT.

The CDR3: CASGGDRTRNQPQHF. CDR3 nucleotide sequence: TGTGCTAGTGGTGGGGACAGGACCCGCAATCAGCCCCAGCATTTT. This chain links TRBV12-5 with TRBJ1-5, with 8 positions matching TRBD1. The CDR3 totals 15 residues. Losses at the gene ends were 5 bases for V and 2 bases for J; bases not matched to a gene: 5. Per the germline V gene, CDR1 is LGHNT and CDR2 is FRNRAP.

The J gene is TRBJ1-5, the V gene TRBV18; weak D call: TRBD1 (6 bases). V was clipped by 0 bases and J by 2 bases, with 8 bases between them. The germline CDR1 and CDR2 sequences are KGHSH and LQKENI. This CDR3 comprises 15 residues. CDR3 DNA: TGTGCCAGCTCACCACCTCCAGGGGGCAATCAGCCCCAGCATTTT. Amino acid sequence: CASSPPPGGNQPQHF.

The V gene is TRBV28, the J gene TRBJ1-1; D is unresolved. The CDR3 has 13 residues. V gave up 3 bases and J gave up 5 bases, with 10 bases separating them. CDR1 is MDHEN, CDR2 SYDVKM, per germline. CDR3 sequence: CASSFPRETEAFF. The CDR3 region has the DNA TGTGCCAGCAGTTTCCCGCGAGAGACTGAAGCTTTCTTT.

This clone was counted a few times. The V call is TRBV30, the J call TRBJ1-5; TRBD1 aligns across 8 bases. With 1 base clipped from V and 6 bases from J, the junction kept 5 bases outside the gene matches. The germline V gene encodes CDR1 GTSNPN and CDR2 SVGIG (reference sequence). The CDR3 sequence is 14 residues long. This CDR3 is CAWSGAGGVQPQHF. CDR3 DNA sequence: TGTGCCTGGAGTGGCGCAGGGGGCGTTCAGCCCCAGCATTTT.

J is TRBJ2-7 and V is TRBV3-1 (or the pseudogene TRBV3-2); possibly TRBD2 for D (6 bases). The CDR3 consists of 14 residues. Trimming stripped 0 bases from V and 4 bases from J, with 10 bases between. The germline CDR1 and CDR2 sequences are LGHDT and YNNKEL (reference sequence). CDR3 DNA sequence: TGTGCCAGCAGCCAAGATACGCGGGGTTACGAGCAGTACTTC. This sequence encodes CASSQDTRGYEQYF.

The chain joins TRBV27 to TRBJ2-1; D is ambiguous. This CDR3 has 13 residues. The ends were cut back, 2 bases at V and 5 bases at J, with 7 bases in the middle. The V gene's germline CDR1 is MNHEY and CDR2 SMNVEV (reference sequence). This CDR3 is CASSLGANNEQFF. CDR3 nucleotides: TGTGCCAGCAGTTTAGGAGCAAACAATGAGCAGTTCTTC.

This chain's CDR3 is CAWTSGRNSPLHF. For the CDR3, the DNA is TGTGCCTGGACCTCTGGGCGTAATTCACCCCTCCACTTT. The chain couples TRBV30 to TRBJ1-6; no reliable D call. The CDR3 loop spans 13 amino acids. Trimming took 4 bases from V and 6 from J, leaving 10 bases between them. CDR1 and CDR2 (germline): GTSNPN, SVGIG (reference sequence).

The gene calls are TRBV7-2 and TRBJ2-5, with D possibly matching TRBD2 (7 bases). The CDR3 is 14 residues long. Per germline, CDR1 SGHTA and CDR2 FQGNSA. Deletions cut 5 bases from V and 4 bases from J, with 14 bases between. The CDR3 reads CASSLHGGPETQYF. The CDR3 nucleotides read TGTGCCAGCAGCCTCCACGGGGGGCCAGAGACCCAGTACTTC.